The 29 T cell receptor beta chains in this list originate from one sample, sequenced in a study of T cell responses to AZD1222 COVID-19 vaccine. Generated by immunoSEQ multiplex PCR, the TCRdb table keeps only in-frame clones and is missing some. Of more than 95,000 clones detected, around 92% appear once; the ten largest clones hold approximately 1.5%. The starting material was peripheral blood, obtained on day 0 of AZD1222 vaccination. Receptors were obtained from an adult in good health.

The rearrangement uses TRBV5-4 and TRBJ2-1; no clear D. This CDR3 contains 18 residues. The germline V and J ends were trimmed by 0 bases and 0 bases, with 16 bases remaining between them. Germline values: CDR1 SGHNT, CDR2 YYREEE (reference sequence). The CDR3 spells CASSLDQKRLSSYNEQFF. The CDR3 DNA reads as TGTGCCAGCAGCTTGGACCAAAAACGGCTGAGCTCCTACAATGAGCAGTTCTTC.

The chain recombines TRBV4-3 with TRBJ1-3; D unclear. The CDR3 extends over 16 amino acids. Trimming removed 0 bases from V and 0 bases from J, with 9 bases in between. CDR1 is LGHNA and CDR2 is YSLEER in the germline V gene. CDR3 DNA sequence: TGCGCCAGCAGCCAAGATACAACCTCCTCTGGAAACACCATATATTTT. Protein product: CASSQDTTSSGNTIYF.

The V and J genes are TRBV5-1 and TRBJ2-2; no definite D call. The CDR3 contains 13 residues. V shed 8 bases and J shed 0 bases, with 8 bases lying between them. The germline gives CDR1 SGHRS, CDR2 YFSETQ. For the CDR3, the DNA is TGCGCCAGTTCTGAGCCGAACACCGGGGAGCTGTTTTTT. Translation gives CASSEPNTGELFF.

This rearrangement joins TRBV14 to TRBJ2-1, with a weak D call TRBD2 (6 bases). Germline V gene sequence: CDR1 SGHDN, CDR2 FVKESK. Trimming took 5 bases from V and 0 from J, leaving 14 bases between them. There are 16 residues in the CDR3. CDR3: CASSKGLSSSYNEQFF. The CDR3 DNA sequence: TGTGCCAGCAGCAAGGGACTTTCTAGCTCCTACAATGAGCAGTTCTTC.

The chain has TRBV6-4 and TRBJ2-1; 13 bases align to TRBD2. V was clipped by 2 bases and J by 8 bases; unmatched bases: 6. The CDR3 sequence is 16 residues long. CDR1 MRHNA and CDR2 SNTAGT come from the germline V gene. In nucleotides, the CDR3 is TGTGCCAGCAGTGACCGAGGACTAGCGGGAGCGGATGAGCAGTTCTTC. Its protein product is CASSDRGLAGADEQFF.

In its sample, this clone was seen once. The rearrangement uses TRBV5-1 and TRBJ2-1; D is perhaps TRBD2 (6 bases). Germline V CDR1 and CDR2: SGHRS, YFSETQ. The CDR3 has 16 amino acids. Trimming removed 2 bases at V and 3 bases at J, with 15 bases between. The CDR3 DNA is TGCGCCAGCAGCTTAGACTTGGCCGGGGGCTACAATGAGCAGTTCTTC. Protein: CASSLDLAGGYNEQFF.

The chain is built from TRBV18 and TRBJ1-1; D ambiguous. This CDR3 comprises 16 residues. Deletions cut 1 base from V and 0 bases from J, with 12 bases between. CDR1 and CDR2 (germline): KGHSH, LQKENI. The CDR3 sequence: CASSPLDPALNTEAFF. CDR3 nucleotide sequence: TGTGCCAGCTCACCACTTGATCCGGCGTTGAACACTGAAGCTTTCTTT.

This chain links TRBV13 with TRBJ1-2, with 7 positions matching TRBD1. The CDR3 totals 15 residues. Germline V lookup: CDR1 PRHDT, CDR2 FYEKMQ (reference sequence). V lost 4 bases, J lost 4 bases, and 9 bases stayed unmatched. The CDR3, as DNA: TGTGCCAGCAGCTGGGGGCCACAGGGGAGCTATGGCTACACCTTC. This encodes CASSWGPQGSYGYTF.

Sample share makes this clone medium-sized. This chain connects TRBV6-4 to TRBJ2-3, with TRBD2 matching over 8 bases. V shed 4 bases, J shed 0 bases, and the junction held 3 bases outside the gene matches. The CDR3 sequence is 15 residues long. CDR1 is MRHNA, CDR2 SNTAGT, per germline. The DNA of the CDR3 is TGTGCCAGCAGTGGGGGACTAGGGAGCACAGATACGCAGTATTTT. Its translation is CASSGGLGSTDTQYF.

The CDR3 protein is CASVGASRGNQPQHF. The CDR3 DNA reads TGTGCCAGTGTCGGCGCTAGTCGAGGCAATCAGCCCCAGCATTTT. The gene calls are TRBV19 and TRBJ1-5, with D unresolved. Germline values: CDR1 LNHDA, CDR2 SQIVND (reference sequence). V was pared by 8 bases and J by 2 bases, with 16 bases between. CDR3 length: 15 residues.

The V gene is TRBV4-3, the J gene TRBJ1-3; D may be TRBD1 (5 bases). The germline CDR1 and CDR2 sequences are LGHNA and YSLEER. CDR3 size: 16 residues. Trimming cost V 0 bases and J 0 bases, with 9 bases left between them. CDR3 in amino acids: CASSQDADSSGNTIYF. In DNA form, the CDR3 reads TGCGCCAGCAGCCAAGATGCTGACAGCTCTGGAAACACCATATATTTT.

The gene calls are TRBV6-5 and TRBJ1-1, with 10 nucleotides matching TRBD1. V gave up 6 bases and J gave up 7 bases; unmatched junction bases: 8. Per germline, CDR1 MNHEY and CDR2 SVGAGI. CDR3 length: 14 amino acids. In DNA, the CDR3 is TGTGCCAGCAGATTATGGGACAGGGGAGTTGAAGCTTTCTTT. The encoded protein is CASRLWDRGVEAFF.

The V call is TRBV5-6, the J call TRBJ2-7, with TRBD1 identical over 10 bases. Germline V gene data show CDR1 as SGHDT and CDR2 as YYEEEE. CDR3 length: 15 residues. Losses at the gene ends were 4 bases for V and 2 bases for J; bases not matched to a gene: 6. In DNA form, the CDR3 reads TGTGCCAGCAGCCCAGGTGGGACAGGGGCCTACGAGCAGTACTTC. Protein sequence: CASSPGGTGAYEQYF.

The chain links TRBV6-2 or TRBV6-3 to TRBJ2-3; 9 bases match TRBD1. CDR3 length: 15 residues. The V gene's germline CDR1 is MNHEY and CDR2 SVGEGT. V trimming: 4 bases; J trimming: 2 bases; junction bases outside the gene matches: 4. The CDR3 nucleotides read TGTGCCAGCAGTTCCGGGACAGGGCACACAGATACGCAGTATTTT. The encoded protein is CASSSGTGHTDTQYF.

This clone was detected only once. This chain connects TRBV28 to TRBJ1-6, with D uncertain. V was pared by 6 bases and J by 0 bases, with 12 bases between. The CDR3 sequence is 16 residues long. Germline V gene data show CDR1 as MDHEN and CDR2 as SYDVKM. CDR3 nucleotides: TGTGCCAGCAGCTTACAGAGCAGCTCCTATAATTCACCCCTCCACTTT. Its translation is CASSLQSSSYNSPLHF. Using reference TRBV28 and TRBJ1-6 for the parts outside the CDR3, the full variable domain is DVKVTQSSRYLVKRTGEKVFLECVQDMDHENMFWYRQDPGLGLRLIYFSYDVKMKEKGDIPEGYSVSREKKERFSLILESASTNQTSMYLCASSLQSSSYNSPLHFGNGTRLTVT.

This clone was recorded only once. The chain joins TRBV6-4 to TRBJ2-7, with a tentative D call TRBD2 (6 bases). V was clipped by 10 bases and J by 0 bases, with 19 bases between them. Germline CDR1 is MRHNA and CDR2 is SNTAGT. The CDR3 is 15 residues long. The CDR3 DNA follows: TGTGCCACCCGTCAGGAGGGTAGCGGCTCCTACGAGCAGTACTTC. This translates into CATRQEGSGSYEQYF.

The CDR3, as DNA: TGTGCCAGCCGGGCCTACTCAGGAAGGAACACCGGGGAGCTGTTTTTT. It is translated as CASRAYSGRNTGELFF. The chain carries TRBV14 and TRBJ2-2; D not resolved. V lost 8 bases and J lost 1, with 17 bases in between. CDR1 SGHDN and CDR2 FVKESK come from the germline V gene. The CDR3 totals 16 residues.

The V and J genes are TRBV5-3 and TRBJ2-1; D unresolved. TRBV5-3 is labeled an ORF, and its function is uncertain. V was pared by 0 bases and J by 2 bases, with 6 bases between. This CDR3 has 14 amino acids. The CDR3 sequence: CARSLGEPYNEQFF. In DNA form, the CDR3 reads TGTGCCAGAAGCTTGGGGGAACCCTACAATGAGCAGTTCTTC.

V usage is TRBV12-3 or TRBV12-4 and J usage is TRBJ1-4; a weak D match, TRBD1 (5 bases). The CDR3 loop spans 13 amino acids. V lost 7 bases to trimming and J lost 8 bases, with 14 bases between them. CDR3 sequence reads: CASKRGLDEKLFF. The CDR3 nucleotides read TGTGCCAGCAAGAGGGGTCTGGACGAAAAACTGTTTTTT.

The chain couples TRBV6-1 to TRBJ1-2; no definite D call. There are 16 residues in the CDR3. Per the germline V gene, CDR1 is MNHNS and CDR2 is SASEGT. The ends were cut back, 0 bases at V and 4 bases at J, with 15 bases in the middle. The CDR3: CASSEASDGTVYGYTF. CDR3 DNA: TGTGCCAGCAGTGAAGCTTCCGACGGTACCGTCTATGGCTACACCTTC.

The rearrangement joins TRBV27 to TRBJ1-1; a possible D gene is TRBD1 (5 bases). Trimming left V 8 bases short and J 1 base short, with 8 bases between. CDR3 size: 12 residues. CDR1 MNHEY and CDR2 SMNVEV come from the germline V gene (reference sequence). Written as DNA, the CDR3 is TGTGCCAGCGTAACAGGGAACACTGAAGCTTTCTTT. Its protein is CASVTGNTEAFF.

The CDR3, as DNA: TGTGCCAGCAGTGAAGTCCCTAGCTCGGCAGCCAATTCACCCCTCCACTTT. Its translation: CASSEVPSSAANSPLHF. The rearrangement links TRBV6-1 to TRBJ1-6; no clear D gene. This CDR3 comprises 17 residues. Germline CDR1 reads MNHNS; CDR2 reads SASEGT. V lost 1 base and J 7 bases, leaving 17 bases between the germline ends.

V gene TRBV14 combines with J gene TRBJ1-6, with a weak D call TRBD1 (5 bases). Trimming cost V 0 bases and J 12 bases, with 9 bases left between them. The CDR3 sequence is 13 residues long. The germline V gene has CDR1 SGHDN and CDR2 FVKESK. The CDR3 region has the DNA TGTGCCAGCAGCCAAGATGGGGGAGGACCCCTCCACTTT. Translated, it gives CASSQDGGGPLHF.

This chain links TRBV19 with TRBJ2-7; 15 positions match TRBD2. The germline CDR1 and CDR2 sequences are LNHDA and SQIVND (reference sequence). The CDR3 runs to 17 residues. The V gene end was trimmed by 10 bases and the J gene end by 3 bases; junction bases not matched to a gene: 13. CDR3: CATSESRGLAGGYEQYF. The CDR3, as DNA: TGTGCCACATCAGAAAGCAGGGGACTAGCGGGAGGCTACGAGCAGTACTTC.

V is TRBV6-2 or TRBV6-3 and J is TRBJ2-7; 9 positions agree with TRBD1. The germline V gene has CDR1 MNHEY and CDR2 SVGEGT. J gave up 2 bases and V 6 bases, and 29 bases lay outside the gene matches. The CDR3 loop spans 22 amino acids. In nucleotides, the CDR3 is TGTGCCAGCAGCCCAGGACAGGGGCATTGGACTTTTCCCATCGCCAGGCCCTACGAGCAGTACTTC. Translating gives CASSPGQGHWTFPIARPYEQYF.

In its sample, this clone was seen once. V usage is TRBV20-1 and J usage is TRBJ2-3; the D is unclear. CDR1 and CDR2 (germline): DFQATT, SNEGSKA (reference sequence). The CDR3 is made up of 10 amino acids. Trimming removed 2 bases from V and 7 bases from J, with 4 bases in between. In nucleotides, the CDR3 is TGCAGTGCTAGAAGAAATACGCAGTATTTT. This codes for CSARRNTQYF.

V gene TRBV3-1 (or the pseudogene TRBV3-2) combines with J gene TRBJ1-1; tentatively, D is TRBD1 (5 bases). The germline V gene encodes CDR1 LGHDT and CDR2 YNNKEL (reference sequence). The CDR3 is 13 residues long. V was cut by 2 bases and J by 5 bases, with 9 bases left in between. The CDR3, as DNA: TGTGCCAGCAGCCAACAGGGAGGGACTGAAGCTTTCTTT. This translates into CASSQQGGTEAFF.

In DNA, the CDR3 is TGTGCCAGCAGCTTAGGAGGGATCCCGAACACTGAAGCTTTCTTT. This sequence encodes CASSLGGIPNTEAFF. The chain links TRBV7-9 to TRBJ1-1; D remains ambiguous. The germline gives CDR1 SEHNR, CDR2 FQNEAQ (reference sequence). CDR3 size: 15 residues. The V end was cut by 1 base, the J end by 1 base, with 10 bases between.

J is TRBJ1-1 and V is TRBV30; D is undetermined. Germline V gives CDR1 GTSNPN, CDR2 SVGIG (reference sequence). This CDR3 spans 12 amino acids. The V gene lost 0 bases and the J gene lost 1 base, with 3 bases spanning the gap. CDR3 DNA: TGTGCCTGGAGTGTTAGGAACACTGAAGCTTTCTTT. Its translation is CAWSVRNTEAFF.